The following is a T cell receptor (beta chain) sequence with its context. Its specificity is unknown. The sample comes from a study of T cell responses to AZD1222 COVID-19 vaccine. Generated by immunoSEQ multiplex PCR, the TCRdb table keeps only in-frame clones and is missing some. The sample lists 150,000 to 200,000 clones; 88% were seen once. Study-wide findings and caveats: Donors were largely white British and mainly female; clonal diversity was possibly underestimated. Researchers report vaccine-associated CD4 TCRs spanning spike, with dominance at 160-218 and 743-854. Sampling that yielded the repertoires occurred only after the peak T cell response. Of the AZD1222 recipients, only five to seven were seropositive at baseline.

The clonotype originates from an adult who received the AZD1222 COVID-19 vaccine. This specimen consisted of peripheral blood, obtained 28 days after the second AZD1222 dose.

CDR3: CASSHMPRGLRDPGVLFF. The DNA for the CDR3 is TGTGCCAGCAGTCACATGCCCAGGGGGCTACGGGACCCGGGGGTTCTGTTTTTT. The chain carries TRBV6-6 and TRBJ1-4, with 8 bases that match TRBD1. The CDR3 is made up of 18 amino acids. CDR1 MNHNY and CDR2 SVGAGI come from the germline V gene (reference sequence). V was clipped by 5 bases and J by 14 bases; unmatched bases: 25.